The 32 T cell receptor beta chains below come from one sample, sequenced in a study of blood T cell repertoires in COVID-19 (dated by TCRdb to 2018 to 2021). The library was made by the immunoSEQ multiplex PCR assay. In TCRdb, the immuneACCESS table is reduced to in-frame sequences with V and J assigned. These tables do not hold every clone; where another copy was compared, an unresolved V gene accounts for under half, and the others remain unexplained. The sample table contains some 130,000 clones; only one count was recorded for around 89% of them. In total, the top ten clones hold under 4.5% of the sample. Specimen: peripheral blood. The receptors here all came from a man aged 55 to 70 with COVID-19, enrolled during active disease.

The chain employs TRBV10-3 and TRBJ1-2, with D maybe TRBD1 (5 bases). The germline V gene encodes CDR1 ENHRY and CDR2 SYGVKD. Between the trimmed V and J ends, which lost 5 bases and 4 bases, there was a span of 14 bases. The CDR3 runs to 14 residues. Here the CDR3 DNA reads TGTGCCATCAGTTCGGGCAGGGATACCTATGGCTACACCTTC. Translated, it gives CAISSGRDTYGYTF.

In the case of this clone: The sample carries other DNA sequences with the same CDR3. J is TRBJ1-2 and V is TRBV29-1, with 7 bases aligning to TRBD1. This CDR3 comprises 11 residues. CDR1 and CDR2 from the germline V gene are SQVTM and ANQGSEA. V lost 4 bases to trimming and J lost 4 bases; unmatched junction nucleotides: 0. Here the CDR3 DNA reads TGCAGCGTTGGACAGGGCTATGGCTACACCTTC. Translated: CSVGQGYGYTF. The complete variable domain, with remaining parts taken from reference TRBV29-1 and TRBJ1-2, reads SAVISQKPSRDICQRGTSLTIQCQVDSQVTMMFWYRQQPGQSLTLIATANQGSEATYESGFVIDKFPISRPNLTFSTLTVSNMSPEDSSIYLCSVGQGYGYTFGSGTRLTVV.

The chain carries TRBV7-2 and TRBJ1-2, with 8 bases lining up with TRBD1. CDR3 size: 14 residues. With 6 bases clipped from V and 8 bases from J, the junction kept 11 bases outside the gene matches. The V gene's germline CDR1 is SGHTA and CDR2 FQGNSA. Here the CDR3 DNA reads TGTGCCAGCAGAACCATTCAAGGGACAGGCGGCTACACCTTC. Its translation is CASRTIQGTGGYTF.

This clone has more than one count but fewer than ten. The chain carries TRBV19 and TRBJ2-2; 8 bases line up with TRBD1. This CDR3 contains 14 residues. Germline CDR1 is LNHDA and CDR2 is SQIVND (reference sequence). V dropped 7 bases and J dropped 7; count of bases not matched to a gene: 8. CDR3 amino acids: CASTPDRARGELFF. As DNA, the CDR3 is TGTGCCAGTACCCCGGACAGGGCTCGCGGGGAGCTGTTTTTT. The variable domain in full, with the rest retrieved from reference TRBV19 and TRBJ2-2, is DGGITQSPKYLFRKEGQNVTLSCEQNLNHDAMYWYRQDPGQGLRLIYYSQIVNDFQKGDIAEGYSVSREKKESFPLTVTSAQKNPTAFYLCASTPDRARGELFFGEGSRLTVL.

This chain links TRBV29-1 with TRBJ1-5; 12 bases match TRBD1. V lost 4 bases, J lost 3 bases, and 1 base stayed unmatched. This CDR3 has 14 amino acids. Germline V CDR1 and CDR2: SQVTM, ANQGSEA. CDR3 sequence reads: CSVGDRGHNQPQHF. The CDR3 DNA is TGCAGCGTTGGGGACAGGGGGCACAATCAGCCCCAGCATTTT.

V usage is TRBV29-1 and J usage is TRBJ2-5, with D perhaps matching TRBD1 (6 bases). The CDR3 runs to 13 residues. V lost 8 bases and J 3 bases, leaving 16 bases between the germline ends. Germline CDR1 SQVTM, CDR2 ANQGSEA. The CDR3 nucleotides are TGCAGCACCTTACAGGGCGCCAAAGAGACCCAGTACTTC. Protein product: CSTLQGAKETQYF.

J is TRBJ1-1 and V is TRBV14; 8 bases line up with TRBD1. The CDR3 has 16 residues. Germline values: CDR1 SGHDN, CDR2 FVKESK. V dropped 2 bases and J dropped 10; count of bases not matched to a gene: 15. The DNA for the CDR3 is TGTGCCAGCAGCCAATTCTTTAGACAGGGGCGCATCGGAGCTTTCTTT. Protein product: CASSQFFRQGRIGAFF.

This clone was counted a single time. CDR3 sequence reads: CASSKTLDNEQFF. The DNA of the CDR3 is TGTGCCAGTAGTAAGACTTTAGACAATGAGCAGTTCTTC. This chain uses TRBV19 with TRBJ2-1, with D uncertain. Germline V gives CDR1 LNHDA, CDR2 SQIVND (reference sequence). Trimming left V 4 bases short and J 5 bases short, with 9 bases between. The CDR3 length is 13 residues.

The chain links TRBV29-1 to TRBJ2-5, with TRBD1 as a possible D gene (5 bases). Germline CDR1 reads SQVTM; CDR2 reads ANQGSEA. Trimming removed 4 bases from V and 0 bases from J, with 9 bases in between. The CDR3 contains 13 residues. The CDR3 region has the DNA TGCAGCGTTGGGCAGGGCAACCAAGAGACCCAGTACTTC. Translation: CSVGQGNQETQYF.

V usage is TRBV7-2 and J usage is TRBJ1-6, with D unclear. The germline gives CDR1 SGHTA, CDR2 FQGNSA. V dropped 1 base and J dropped 4 bases, with 5 bases sitting between them. This CDR3 has 14 amino acids. Here the CDR3 DNA reads TGTGCCAGCAGCTTAGGAGATTATAATTCACCCCTCCACTTT. Protein product: CASSLGDYNSPLHF.

This rearrangement joins TRBV7-2 to TRBJ1-2; no clear D. V was shortened by 5 bases and J by 3 bases, with 10 bases between the two germline ends. The CDR3 runs to 13 residues. Looked up from germline, CDR1 is SGHTA and CDR2 is FQGNSA. CDR3 nucleotides: TGTGCCAGCAGCCCCGAAGCTGACTATGGCTACACCTTC. This gives the protein CASSPEADYGYTF.

The V call is TRBV27, the J call TRBJ2-1; 7 bases map to TRBD2. CDR1 MNHEY and CDR2 SMNVEV come from the germline V gene (reference sequence). The CDR3 sequence is 15 residues long. J gave up 8 bases and V 7 bases, and 14 bases lay outside the gene matches. The CDR3 DNA reads TGTGCCAGCAACTACGGGGGGACCAATGGGGATGAGCAGTTCTTC. Encoded protein: CASNYGGTNGDEQFF.

This chain uses TRBV7-8 with TRBJ1-3; 10 positions match TRBD1. Germline CDR1 and CDR2: SGHVS and FQNEAQ. The CDR3 is 21 residues long. V lost 0 bases to trimming and J lost 4 bases; unmatched junction nucleotides: 18. Here the CDR3 reads CASSLALRGQGPSTRGNTIYF. Here the CDR3 DNA reads TGTGCCAGCAGCTTAGCCCTAAGGGGACAGGGGCCATCCACGAGAGGAAACACCATATATTTT.

This chain links TRBV5-1 with TRBJ1-6; TRBD1 matches at 8 bases. Losses at the gene ends were 3 bases for V and 8 bases for J; bases not matched to a gene: 4. Germline CDR1 and CDR2: SGHRS and YFSETQ. CDR3 length: 14 amino acids. CDR3 loop: CASSSDREDSPLHF. CDR3 DNA sequence: TGCGCCAGCAGCTCGGACAGGGAAGATTCACCCCTCCACTTT.

This rearrangement joins TRBV5-4 to TRBJ2-3; 7 nucleotides line up with TRBD2. Germline loops: CDR1 SGHNT, CDR2 YYREEE (reference sequence). The CDR3 length is 17 residues. J was trimmed by 5 bases and V by 6 bases; bases with no gene match: 18. The CDR3 sequence is CASTFSRAGIWGDTQYF. CDR3 in DNA: TGTGCCAGCACTTTTTCTAGAGCGGGGATCTGGGGAGATACGCAGTATTTT.

This chain joins TRBV28 and TRBJ1-1; 8 nucleotides match TRBD1. CDR1 and CDR2 from the germline V gene are MDHEN and SYDVKM. CDR3 size: 15 residues. The ends lost 5 bases at V and 10 bases at J; junction bases unmatched: 15. CDR3: CASSQSTGANARAFF. CDR3 DNA: TGTGCCAGCAGTCAATCGACAGGGGCGAACGCTAGAGCTTTCTTT.

The V and J genes are TRBV3-1 (or the pseudogene TRBV3-2) and TRBJ1-6; D is undetermined. The V gene lost 1 base and the J gene lost 5 bases, with 15 bases spanning the gap. The CDR3 is 17 residues long. Germline CDR1 and CDR2: LGHDT and YNNKEL (reference sequence). As DNA, the CDR3 is TGTGCCAGCAGCCAAGTCGGGTCTTGGTCCCATAATTCACCCCTCCACTTT. Translated: CASSQVGSWSHNSPLHF.

CDR3 bases: TGTGCCAGCAGCCAAGTCGGAGTCCGGAACACCGGGGAGCTGTTTTTT. It is translated as CASSQVGVRNTGELFF. This chain connects TRBV14 to TRBJ2-2; D is ambiguous. Germline values: CDR1 SGHDN, CDR2 FVKESK. The V gene lost 1 base and the J gene lost 1 base, with 10 bases spanning the gap. This CDR3 is built from 16 residues.

This clone was recorded only once. J is TRBJ1-1 and V is TRBV7-9, with D unclear. The CDR3 consists of 13 residues. Germline assignment: CDR1 SEHNR and CDR2 FQNEAQ (reference sequence). Trimming cost V 2 bases and J 4 bases, with 8 bases left between them. This chain's CDR3 is CASSLPTSTEAFF. In DNA, the CDR3 is TGTGCCAGCAGCTTACCGACAAGCACTGAAGCTTTCTTT.

The V and J genes are TRBV6-9 and TRBJ1-3; the D gene is possibly TRBD1 (5 bases). The CDR3 has 14 amino acids. The germline CDR1 and CDR2 sequences are MNHGY and SVAAGI. V lost 7 bases to trimming and J lost 3 bases, with 13 bases between them. CDR3 protein: CASTSRVSGNTIYF. The CDR3 region has the DNA TGTGCCAGCACCAGCAGGGTAAGTGGAAACACCATATATTTT.

The chain has TRBV24-1 and TRBJ2-7, with D uncertain. V was trimmed by 0 bases and J by 5 bases, leaving 7 bases between them. Germline V lookup: CDR1 KGHDR, CDR2 SFDVKD. The length of the CDR3 is 13 residues. The CDR3 region has the DNA TGTGCCACCAGTGATTTGCAGAGGCACGAGCAGTACTTC. Protein: CATSDLQRHEQYF.

This chain uses TRBV7-3 with TRBJ1-1, with 8 positions matching TRBD1. The CDR3 is 15 residues long. The V segment lost 2 bases and the J segment 7 bases; nucleotides outside the gene matches: 9. Germline CDR1 and CDR2: SGHTA and FQGTGA. The CDR3 coding sequence is TGTGCCAGCAGCTTATCTCCTACCGGGACAGGTGAAGCTTTCTTT. Amino acids: CASSLSPTGTGEAFF.

The chain employs TRBV5-1 and TRBJ1-5; the match to TRBD1 covers 8 bases. The germline gives CDR1 SGHRS, CDR2 YFSETQ. Trimming took 4 bases from V and 0 from J; bases not matched to a gene: 3. This CDR3 is built from 15 residues. CDR3 sequence: CASSVGQGSNQPQHF. The CDR3 nucleotides read TGCGCCAGCAGCGTCGGACAGGGTAGCAATCAGCCCCAGCATTTT. The variable domain in full, with the rest retrieved from reference TRBV5-1 and TRBJ1-5, is KAGVTQTPRYLIKTRGQQVTLSCSPISGHRSVSWYQQTPGQGLQFLFEYFSETQRNKGNFPGRFSGRQFSNSRSEMNVSTLELGDSALYLCASSVGQGSNQPQHFGDGTRLSIL.

The chain joins TRBV12-5 to TRBJ2-2; 8 bases fit TRBD2. Per the germline V gene, CDR1 is LGHNT and CDR2 is FRNRAP. The CDR3 covers 17 residues. Losses at the gene ends were 0 bases for V and 4 bases for J; bases not matched to a gene: 7. The CDR3, as DNA: TGTGCTAGTGGTTTGGTACAGGCGGGGGGCCCCACCGGGGAGCTGTTTTTT. Amino acids: CASGLVQAGGPTGELFF.

The chain uses TRBV5-4 and TRBJ1-4; tentatively, D is TRBD1 (6 bases). Trimming took off 3 bases at V and 6 bases at J, with 9 bases between the two ends. The CDR3 totals 13 residues. From germline, CDR1 is SGHNT and CDR2 YYREEE (reference sequence). The DNA of the CDR3 is TGTGCCAGCAGCTCACAGGGATATGAAAAACTGTTTTTT. Encoded protein: CASSSQGYEKLFF.

V gene TRBV18 combines with J gene TRBJ2-7, with 9 bases fitting TRBD2. Germline-derived CDR1 and CDR2 are KGHSH and LQKENI. CDR3 length: 13 amino acids. With 4 bases clipped from V and 3 bases from J, the junction kept 1 base outside the gene matches. CDR3 sequence reads: CASSRGGDYEQYF. DNA for the CDR3: TGTGCCAGCTCACGCGGGGGGGACTACGAGCAGTACTTC.

The chain carries TRBV30 and TRBJ1-4; no reliable D call. In germline, CDR1 is GTSNPN, CDR2 SVGIG (reference sequence). The germline V and J ends were trimmed by 3 bases and 2 bases, with 10 bases remaining between them. There are 14 residues in the CDR3. CDR3 sequence (DNA): TGTGCCTGGAGGGGCCCGGCGACTAATGAAAAACTGTTTTTT. Residues: CAWRGPATNEKLFF.

The chain couples TRBV18 to TRBJ1-2; the D is unclear. V was clipped by 3 bases and J by 3 bases, with 11 bases between them. The germline gives CDR1 KGHSH, CDR2 LQKENI. The CDR3 is made up of 14 amino acids. The CDR3 DNA is TGTGCCAGCTCACCGACAATGACGGACTATGGCTACACCTTC. Protein: CASSPTMTDYGYTF.

V and J are TRBV30 and TRBJ2-6; D is ambiguous. V was clipped by 2 bases and J by 4 bases, with 6 bases between them. Germline assignment: CDR1 GTSNPN and CDR2 SVGIG (reference sequence). The CDR3 totals 13 residues. The CDR3 nucleotides read TGTGCCTGGAGTTTTGGCGGGGCCAACGTCCTGACTTTC. As protein: CAWSFGGANVLTF. Supplemented by reference TRBV30 and TRBJ2-6, the full variable domain reads SQTIHQWPATLVQPVGSPLSLECTVEGTSNPNLYWYRQAAGRGLQLLFYSVGIGQISSEVPQNLSASRPQDRQFILSSKKLLLSDSGFYLCAWSFGGANVLTFGAGSRLTVL.

In DNA, the CDR3 is TGTGCCAGCTCCGGACAGGGGAACTATGGCTACACCTTC. Its translation is CASSGQGNYGYTF. The chain has TRBV18 and TRBJ1-2; 9 nucleotides agree with TRBD1. The CDR3 runs 13 residues. Germline V gives CDR1 KGHSH, CDR2 LQKENI. Trimming took 6 bases from V and 2 from J; bases not matched to a gene: 1.

The chain uses TRBV6-5 and TRBJ2-2; 8 positions agree with TRBD2. There are 14 residues in the CDR3. CDR1 is MNHEY, CDR2 SVGAGI, per germline. V lost 5 bases and J lost 6; bases outside the gene matches: 5. The CDR3 loop is CASSRGGDAGELFF. In DNA, the CDR3 is TGTGCCAGCAGTCGGGGGGGCGACGCCGGGGAGCTGTTTTTT.

This chain joins TRBV7-7 and TRBJ2-3; 8 positions agree with TRBD1. Germline V gene data show CDR1 as SSHAT and CDR2 as FNYEAQ (reference sequence). CDR3 size: 14 residues. V lost 3 bases to trimming and J lost 1 base; unmatched junction nucleotides: 0. The CDR3 coding sequence is TGTGCCAGCAGCTTGGGACAGGGCACAGATACGCAGTATTTT. Translation gives CASSLGQGTDTQYF. Filled out from reference TRBV7-7 and TRBJ2-3, the complete variable domain reads GAGVSQSPRYKVTKRGQDVTLRCDPISSHATLYWYQQALGQGPEFLTYFNYEAQPDKSGLPSDRFSAERPEGSISTLTIQRTEQRDSAMYRCASSLGQGTDTQYFGPGTRLTVL.